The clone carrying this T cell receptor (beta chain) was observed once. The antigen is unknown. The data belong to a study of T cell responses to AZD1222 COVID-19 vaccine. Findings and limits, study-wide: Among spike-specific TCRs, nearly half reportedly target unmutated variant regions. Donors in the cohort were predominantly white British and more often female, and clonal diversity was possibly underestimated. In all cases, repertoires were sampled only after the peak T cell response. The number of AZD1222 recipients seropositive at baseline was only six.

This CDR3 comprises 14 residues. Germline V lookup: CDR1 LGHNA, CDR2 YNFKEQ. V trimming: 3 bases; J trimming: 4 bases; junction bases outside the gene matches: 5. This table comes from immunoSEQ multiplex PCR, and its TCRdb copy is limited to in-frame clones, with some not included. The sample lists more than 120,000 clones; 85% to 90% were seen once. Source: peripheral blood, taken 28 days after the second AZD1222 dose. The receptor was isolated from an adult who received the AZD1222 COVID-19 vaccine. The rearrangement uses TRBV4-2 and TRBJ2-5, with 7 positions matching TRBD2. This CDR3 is CASSQTSPAETQYF. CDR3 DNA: TGTGCCAGCAGCCAGACTAGCCCGGCAGAGACCCAGTACTTC.